This note documents a single T cell receptor beta chain sequence. In the source study's methods: How many nucleated cells were present was estimated from reference gene primer amplification. Clones were read by immunoSEQ multiplex PCR, and TCRdb kept only the in-frame ones, dropping some. V and J calls plus clone size are reproduced from that table; the DNA served to infer D and trimming. Among around 300,000 clones listed, around 90% were seen once. The source of the sample is a study of blood T cell repertoires in COVID-19. Study in general: Spain, Italy and the United States supplied samples that represented acute and convalescent COVID-19.

The CDR3 is made up of 15 amino acids. Trimming at V came to 4 bases and at J to 4 bases, leaving 8 bases not matched to a gene. From germline, CDR1 is MDHEN and CDR2 SYDVKM. Enrollees, about 18 to 90 years old, lived in about two dozen US areas. Donors in Cohort 3 counted as recovered after two negative PCRs, clearance, or symptom resolution. The sequence came from a woman in her thirties or forties who had recovered from COVID-19. Sequencing was carried out using PBMCs or T cells enriched from blood (not recorded which). The chain combines TRBV28 with TRBJ2-7; 9 positions agree with TRBD2. CDR3 sequence: CASSSAGTSIYEQYF. The CDR3 nucleotides read TGTGCCAGCAGTTCCGCCGGGACTAGCATTTACGAGCAGTACTTC.